These T cell receptor beta chains were read from a single sample in a study of glioma-infiltrating T cells after dendritic cell vaccination. The data were produced by immunoSEQ multiplex PCR, yet TCRdb's version contains in-frame clones alone and is incomplete. The table shows fewer than 75,000 clones, with around 86% occurring only once. The sample consisted of blood, taken before dendritic cell vaccination. These receptors all come from a human donor with glioblastoma. Both conserved end residues are part of each CDR3. The order of the fields is clone size, D gene, J gene, V gene, CDR3 length, CDR3 protein, CDR3 DNA. A D gene is named only where the DNA matches it firmly. Clone size is given for some rows only: seen once, a few or many times, or a class if the clone is expanded.

>once|.|TRBJ1-1|TRBV9|16
CASSVGGISSNTEAFF
TGTGCCAGCAGCGTAGGCGGAATTTCCTCGAACACTGAAGCTTTCTTT
>.|TRBD2|TRBJ2-3|TRBV6-4|15
CASSLVAGSTDTQYF
TGTGCCAGCAGTCTTGTAGCGGGGAGCACAGATACGCAGTATTTT
>.|TRBD1|TRBJ1-1|TRBV18|17
CASSSTGTGRPYGEAFF
TGTGCCAGCTCGTCAACCGGGACAGGAAGACCCTACGGTGAAGCTTTCTTT
>.|.|TRBJ2-7|TRBV6-1|14
CASSEDRGSYEQYF
TGTGCCAGCAGTGAAGACCGGGGTTCCTACGAGCAGTACTTC
>few|TRBD1|TRBJ2-1|TRBV27|13
CASSSTGSNEQFF
TGTGCCAGCAGTTCGACAGGGAGCAATGAGCAGTTCTTC
>.|TRBD1|TRBJ2-7|TRBV6-4|14
CASISRDRAGEQYF
TGTGCCAGCATATCCCGGGACAGGGCCGGCGAGCAGTACTTC
>.|TRBD1|TRBJ1-6|TRBV7-9|16
CASSSPTGGNNSPLHF
TGTGCCAGCAGCTCTCCCACAGGGGGCAATAATTCACCCCTCCACTTT
>.|TRBD1|TRBJ2-2|TRBV2|15
CASSINRGLTGELFF
TGTGCCAGCAGTATAAACAGGGGGCTGACCGGGGAGCTGTTTTTT
>.|.|TRBJ2-3|TRBV4-1|17
CASSQDGRGSPTDTQYF
TGCGCCAGCAGCCAAGACGGTAGGGGAAGTCCCACAGATACGCAGTATTTT
>.|.|TRBJ2-3|TRBV7-2|16
CASTYTAGLPTDTQYF
TGTGCCAGCACCTATACTGCGGGGCTTCCCACAGATACGCAGTATTTT
>few|TRBD2|TRBJ2-1|TRBV6-6|14
CASSRTSPAREQFF
TGTGCCAGCTCCCGGACTAGCCCGGCTCGGGAGCAGTTCTTC
>.|TRBD1|TRBJ2-7|TRBV7-6|15
CASSLGQGVSHEQYF
TGTGCCAGCAGCCTCGGACAGGGGGTTTCCCACGAGCAGTACTTC
>.|.|TRBJ1-2|TRBV2|13
CASSETGQGGYTF
TGTGCCAGCAGTGAAACAGGGCAGGGCGGCTACACCTTC
>.|.|TRBJ2-7|TRBV7-9|12
CASSNGQPEQYF
TGTGCCAGCAGCAATGGACAGCCAGAGCAGTACTTC
>few|.|TRBJ2-7|TRBV7-7|13
CASTPRQGGEQYF
TGTGCTAGCACCCCAAGGCAGGGTGGCGAGCAGTACTTC
>.|.|TRBJ1-6|TRBV5-1|14
CASSFGTLNSPLHF
TGCGCCAGCAGCTTCGGGACACTTAATTCACCCCTCCACTTT
>.|.|TRBJ2-5|TRBV14|17
CASSLYRNNYLQETQYF
TGTGCCAGCAGCCTGTACAGGAATAACTACCTACAAGAGACCCAGTACTTC
>once|TRBD1|TRBJ1-2|TRBV6-1|15
CASSPRTGDNYGYTF
TGTGCCAGCAGTCCTCGGACAGGGGATAACTATGGCTACACCTTC
>.|TRBD2|TRBJ2-3|TRBV6-1|15
CASSVLAGLGDTQYF
TGTGCCAGCAGTGTACTAGCGGGGCTGGGGGATACGCAGTATTTT
>.|.|TRBJ2-7|TRBV19|14
CASSRTYASYEQYF
TGTGCCAGTAGTCGGACATACGCATCCTACGAGCAGTACTTC
>.|TRBD2|TRBJ2-5|TRBV7-7|17
CASSFSPGGAETETQYF
TGTGCTAGCAGCTTCAGTCCCGGGGGGGCCGAAACGGAGACCCAGTACTTC
>.|TRBD1|TRBJ2-7|TRBV27|14
CASKWTGATDEQYF
TGTGCCAGCAAGTGGACAGGGGCCACCGACGAGCAGTACTTC
>.|TRBD1|TRBJ2-7|TRBV27|16
CASSPRTGLEGDEQYF
TGTGCCAGCAGTCCCCGGACAGGGTTGGAGGGGGACGAGCAGTACTTC
>.|.|TRBJ1-2|TRBV7-9|14
CASSLEDGDYGYTF
TGTGCCAGCAGCTTAGAAGACGGGGACTATGGCTACACCTTC
>.|TRBD2|TRBJ2-1|TRBV5-1|12
CASSPGGLEQFF
TGCGCCAGCAGCCCGGGGGGGCTTGAGCAGTTCTTC
>.|TRBD1|TRBJ1-5|TRBV2|14
CASSQGANNQPQHF
TGTGCCAGCAGTCAGGGGGCTAACAATCAGCCCCAGCATTTT
>.|.|TRBJ2-5|TRBV11-1|14
CASKLQIGGETQYF
TGTGCCAGCAAGCTTCAGATCGGAGGGGAGACCCAGTACTTC
>.|.|TRBJ1-2|TRBV5-1|14
CASSLVSQGDHYTF
TGCGCCAGCAGCTTGGTTTCACAGGGCGATCACTACACCTTC
>.|.|TRBJ1-5|TRBV7-2|14
CASSPTGWNQPQHF
TGTGCCAGCAGTCCTACAGGGTGGAATCAGCCCCAGCATTTT
>.|.|TRBJ1-1|TRBV4-1|16
CASSQGEETGNTEAFF
TGCGCCAGCAGCCAGGGGGAGGAGACTGGGAACACTGAAGCTTTCTTT
>.|.|TRBJ1-3|TRBV7-9|15
CASSSTDRQGNTIYF
TGTGCCAGCAGCTCAACCGACAGGCAAGGAAACACCATATATTTT
>.|TRBD2|TRBJ2-7|TRBV10-3|14
CAISRLAGDHEQYF
TGTGCCATCAGTCGACTAGCGGGAGACCACGAGCAGTACTTC
>.|TRBD2|TRBJ2-7|TRBV5-1|15
CASSLGSGSSYEQYF
TGCGCCAGCAGCTTGGGTAGCGGGAGCTCCTACGAGCAGTACTTC
>few|TRBD1|TRBJ1-1|TRBV19|14
CASRRLDREAEAFF
TGTGCCAGTAGGCGCCTCGACAGGGAAGCTGAAGCTTTCTTT
>.|TRBD2|TRBJ2-5|TRBV18|15
CASSPGTSGQETQYF
TGTGCCAGCTCACCCGGGACTAGCGGGCAAGAGACCCAGTACTTC
>.|.|TRBJ1-2|TRBV5-6|16
CASTMPPGTDRNGYTF
TGTGCCAGCACCATGCCTCCAGGAACCGACCGGAATGGCTACACCTTC
>.|TRBD1|TRBJ1-1|TRBV25-1|15
CASSRQGAGGTEAFF
TGTGCCAGCAGTCGGCAGGGGGCAGGGGGAACTGAAGCTTTCTTT
>.|.|TRBJ1-1|TRBV5-8|16
CASSKRLYGANTEAFF
TGTGCCAGCAGCAAAAGACTTTATGGGGCGAACACTGAAGCTTTCTTT
>few|.|TRBJ2-7|TRBV7-6|13
CASSRVTSYEQYF
TGTGCCAGCAGCCGGGTTACTTCCTACGAGCAGTACTTC
>few|TRBD1|TRBJ1-1|TRBV18|15
CASSPQGALNTEAFF
TGTGCCAGCTCACCACAGGGGGCCTTGAACACTGAAGCTTTCTTT
>.|TRBD1|TRBJ2-7|TRBV5-6|15
CASSLIRDRAYEQYF
TGTGCCAGCAGCTTGATCCGGGACAGGGCCTACGAGCAGTACTTC
>once|.|TRBJ2-2|TRBV30|16
CACQGGGRGITGELFF
TGTGCCTGTCAAGGGGGGGGCCGGGGAATTACCGGGGAGCTGTTTTTT
>.|.|TRBJ2-7|TRBV6-1|16
CASSERDGFEGREQYF
TGTGCCAGCAGTGAAAGGGATGGATTCGAGGGTCGGGAGCAGTACTTC
>.|TRBD1|TRBJ2-3|TRBV4-3|16
CASSRRTGGNTDTQYF
TGCGCCAGCAGCAGAAGGACAGGGGGCAACACAGATACGCAGTATTTT
>.|.|TRBJ1-1|TRBV2|13
CASSEQVNTEAFF
TGTGCCAGCAGTGAACAGGTGAACACTGAAGCTTTCTTT
>.|TRBD1|TRBJ2-7|TRBV7-8|16
CASSSPTGDSSYEQYF
TGTGCCAGCAGCTCTCCGACAGGGGATAGCTCCTACGAGCAGTACTTC
>.|TRBD1|TRBJ1-4|TRBV2|19
CASRGDRGAKLATNEKLFF
TGTGCCAGCAGGGGGGACAGGGGCGCCAAACTTGCAACTAATGAAAAACTGTTTTTT
>.|.|TRBJ1-2|TRBV10-3|16
CAISEPEGEEGSGYTF
TGTGCCATCAGTGAGCCCGAGGGGGAAGAAGGATCGGGCTACACCTTC